This T cell receptor (beta chain) was sequenced for a study of early stage breast cancer tumors. Overall study: ER+/PR+/HER2- status applied to about 80% of the 16 invasive breast tumors. Average read coverage per sample was around 10-fold. Study conclusions and caveats: Functional markers like CD4, CD8 and FOXP3 were missed in bulk sequencing. Comparing each tissue with blood distinguished tumor from normal in about 85% of the 16 patients.

Sequencing was performed with immunoSEQ multiplex PCR; in TCRdb, only in-frame clones are kept and a portion is missing. Of more than 60,000 clones listed, around four fifths are singletons. A word on this clone: Antigen specificity is unknown.

The CDR3 is made up of 12 amino acids. V gave up 4 bases and J gave up 4 bases, with 7 bases separating them. CDR1 and CDR2 from the germline V gene are MDHEN and SYDVKM. The rearrangement links TRBV28 to TRBJ1-2; D uncertain. This clonotype originated in a person between 55 and 69 years old with breast cancer. The specimen sequenced was blood. CDR3 nucleotides: TGTGCCAGCAGTTCCGGCCGCTATGGCTACACCTTC. Protein: CASSSGRYGYTF.